This TCR beta chain comes out of a study of blood T cell repertoires in COVID-19 (dated by TCRdb to about 2020). Broadly, across the study: The collaborator samples originated in the United States, Italy and Spain and spanned the acute and convalescent phases of COVID-19. Samples were obtained from the ongoing ImmuneRACE study (first 160 participants) and from some 1,300 subjects provided by 6 global collaborators. The dataset comprised deeply sampled blood TCRbeta repertoires from subjects exposed to, actively infected with, or recovered from COVID-19. The sample metadata nearly always contained a de-identified subject ID, COVID-19 status, age in years and sex. The prospective study material was composed of cDNA or gDNA derived from T cells, B-cell-depleted T cells, or PBMCs. A freely available public database, intended as a resource for researchers studying the immune response to SARS-CoV-2, is where the repertoires were released. HLA class I and class II types, where available, came from metadata supplied by the sample provider rather than from assay-based typing. Summary of the overall study and its limitations: Clinical and demographic metadata were provided uncurated, with the amount varying by source and participant.

The CDR3, from cysteine to phenylalanine, totals 14 residues. CDR3 DNA is the only sequence kept; it has 42 bases, read in frame from the first base. Looking up the germline V gene yields CDR1 SNHLY and CDR2 FYNNEI. The junction shows trimming of 8 bases on V and 1 base on J, plus 11 bases between the germline ends. The immunoSEQ Assay, a bias-controlled multiplex PCR, was used to amplify TCRbeta CDR3 regions from genomic DNA. The study's processing was this. Nucleated cell counts per sample were estimated from amplification of reference gene primers within the assay. To quantify the absolute abundance of each unique TCRbeta CDR3 rearrangement, sequence reads were collapsed and filtered. For each sample, productive Simpson clonality was calculated as the square root of Simpson's diversity index over productive rearrangements. Sourced from immuneACCESS, this table was stored by TCRdb with only in-frame sequences that have V and J called. A share of the clones is absent; for the studies checked, an unresolved V gene accounts for under half, and the remainder has no known explanation. The V and J calls and the clone size are those of that table, but D and trimming were determined from the DNA. In all, the sample holds approximately 260,000 clones, and 89% of those were seen once. Approximately 1.8% of the sample rests with the top ten.

A remark on this clone: The target of this receptor is not known. No per-base quality is available; no much larger clone lies one base away.

Participants in the prospective study were enrolled through a virtual design, were aged roughly 18 to 100 years, and lived in about two dozen United States geographic areas. In the prospective study, cohorts were assigned on the basis of participant-reported clinical history obtained from a screening survey and a study questionnaire. For ImmuneRACE Cohort 3, a participant was defined as recovered based on two consecutive negative NP/OP PCR tests, clearance by a healthcare professional, or resolution of symptoms. In the prospective study, mobile phlebotomists collected whole blood, serum and a nasopharyngeal or oropharyngeal swab from each participant. Prospective study participants could optionally give additional blood draws and questionnaires over a roughly 2-month period. Before DNA extraction, blood samples from the prospective study were shipped at room temperature or frozen.

The origin of this receptor is a woman aged 55-75 years who had recovered from COVID-19. The chain joins TRBV2 to TRBJ2-2; a tentative D match to TRBD2 spans 5 bases. The sequencing sample was made of PBMCs or T cells enriched from blood (not recorded which). The CDR3 in this case is CASSGNLNTGELFF. In nucleotides, the sequence is TGTGCCAGCTCCGGGAACCTGAACACCGGGGAGCTGTTTTTT.